This TCR beta chain is from a study of blood T cell repertoires in COVID-19. Study in general: Samples taken during acute and convalescent COVID-19 were collected in the United States, Italy and Spain. T cells, B-cell-depleted T cells, or PBMCs supplied cDNA or gDNA.

In the original processing: From reference gene primer amplification, estimates of nucleated cell counts were derived. Clones were sequenced by immunoSEQ multiplex PCR, and TCRdb holds only the in-frame ones, with some missing. The DNA was the basis for D and trimming; V, J and clone size are from that table. The sample shows 230,000 or so clones, roughly 80% of them seen only once. CDR1 and CDR2 (germline): LGHDT, YNNKEL (reference sequence). This CDR3 spans 11 amino acids. With 4 bases removed from V and 3 bases from J, the gap between germline ends came to 3 bases. This chain connects TRBV3-1 (or the pseudogene TRBV3-2) to TRBJ2-5; D not resolved. Source material: peripheral blood. The source of this sequence is a human donor in a cohort sampled during active COVID-19. Here the CDR3 reads CASSLKETQYF. DNA for the CDR3: TGTGCCAGCAGCCTTAAAGAGACCCAGTACTTC.